A selection of T cell receptor beta chains follows, all from one sample in a study of cytomegalovirus exposure and HLA in healthy donors. Repertoires were generated with immunoSEQ multiplex PCR, while TCRdb's copy carries only in-frame clones and drops some. This table has roughly 140,000 clones, roughly 92% appearing once. Specimen: PBMCs. The receptors stem from a man aged 18 to 35 in good health and CMV-seronegative. The CDR3 runs from the conserved cysteine through the conserved F or W. Fields, in order: V gene, clone size, J gene, D gene, CDR3 DNA, CDR3 protein. A D gene is named only where the DNA matches it firmly. The size field is filled for only some rows; it gives once, few, many or a size class.

TRBV7-7	NA	TRBJ2-5	NA	TGTGCCAGCAGCTTAGGACTAGTGCCAGAGACCCAGTACTTC	CASSLGLVPETQYF
TRBV10-1	NA	TRBJ1-2	NA	TGCGCCAGCAGCCCGGGAACTAACTATGGCTACACCTTC	CASSPGTNYGYTF
TRBV7-2	NA	TRBJ2-5	TRBD2	TGTGCCAGCAGCTCACCTAGCGGGGGGATCCGAGAGACCCAGTACTTC	CASSSPSGGIRETQYF
TRBV5-4	NA	TRBJ1-2	NA	TGTGCCAGCAGTCTGGTTGGGGGGGCCGGGTATGGCTACACCTTC	CASSLVGGAGYGYTF
TRBV6-5	NA	TRBJ2-2	NA	TGTGCCAGCAGTCCCCCACAGACCGGGGAGCTGTTTTTT	CASSPPQTGELFF
TRBV30	few	TRBJ1-1	TRBD1	TGTGCCTGGAGGAGGGGGCTGGACACTGAAGCTTTCTTT	CAWRRGLDTEAFF
TRBV5-6	NA	TRBJ1-5	NA	TGTGCCAGCAGCGCACAGGGATATAGCAATCAGCCCCAGCATTTT	CASSAQGYSNQPQHF
TRBV18	NA	TRBJ1-4	NA	TGTGCCAGCTCACCTTCTCCAGGGGATAATGAAAAACTGTTTTTT	CASSPSPGDNEKLFF
TRBV7-8	NA	TRBJ2-1	TRBD2	TGTGCCAGCAGCTTAAAGCGAGCGGGAGGACGCGATGAGCAGTTCTTC	CASSLKRAGGRDEQFF
TRBV5-1	NA	TRBJ1-1	TRBD1	TGCGCCAGCCGAAGCTGGGCAGGGGGAGTATTGATGAACACTGAAGCTTTCTTT	CASRSWAGGVLMNTEAFF
TRBV4-1	NA	TRBJ1-6	NA	TGCGCCAGCAGCCAACAAGCCGGGAGCTATTCACCCCTCCACTTT	CASSQQAGSYSPLHF